These 17 T cell receptor beta chains were sequenced from one sample in a study of blood T cell repertoires in COVID-19. TCRdb keeps only in-frame clones here, not all; method: immunoSEQ multiplex PCR. This sample has 250,000 to 400,000 clones, with 75% to 90% found just once. Sequencing was done on a sample of PBMCs or T cells enriched from blood (not recorded which). These TCRs come from a woman in her thirties who had been exposed to COVID-19.

The V and J genes are TRBV28 and TRBJ2-3; D unresolved. Germline V CDR1 and CDR2: MDHEN, SYDVKM. This CDR3 is built from 17 residues. V was cut by 3 bases and J by 0 bases, with 16 bases left in between. The CDR3 DNA follows: TGTGCCAGCAGTTTTAAGATTGCGGAAAGTAGCACAGATACGCAGTATTTT. Translation gives CASSFKIAESSTDTQYF.

This sequence joins TRBV6-2 or TRBV6-3 and TRBJ1-2; D remains unclear. Germline V gene lookup returns CDR1 MNHEY and CDR2 SVGEGT. The ends were cut back, 2 bases at V and 8 bases at J, with 18 bases in the middle. This CDR3 is 15 amino acids long. CDR3 region: CASSYTPPGSLGYTF. Written as DNA, the CDR3 is TGTGCCAGCAGTTACACTCCACCCGGGAGCTTGGGCTACACCTTC.

The chain joins TRBV2 to TRBJ1-4, with 7 bases identical to TRBD1. The CDR3 is 16 amino acids. Germline V gene sequence: CDR1 SNHLY, CDR2 FYNNEI. V lost 8 bases and J lost 8; bases outside the gene matches: 17. The CDR3 region has the DNA TGTGCCAGCCACCGGGACAGCCCCACTTTACGAGAAAAACTGTTTTTT. Its protein is CASHRDSPTLREKLFF.

V gene TRBV4-1 combines with J gene TRBJ2-2; 7 positions match TRBD1. The germline V gene encodes CDR1 MGHRA and CDR2 YSYEKL. The CDR3 has 15 amino acids. V was clipped by 5 bases and J by 2 bases; unmatched bases: 5. CDR3 residues: CASSSGTVNTGELFF. The CDR3 DNA follows: TGCGCCAGCAGCTCCGGGACAGTAAACACCGGGGAGCTGTTTTTT.

The J gene is TRBJ1-1, the V gene TRBV18; D uncertain. The CDR3 contains 13 residues. Germline CDR1 is KGHSH and CDR2 is LQKENI. V lost 1 base and J lost 6, with 9 bases in between. CDR3 in amino acids: CASSPLEQSEAFF. The CDR3 nucleotides are TGTGCCAGCTCACCACTCGAACAGTCTGAAGCTTTCTTT.

The chain recombines TRBV4-1 with TRBJ1-5; no firm D call. V lost 0 bases and J lost 6, with 9 bases in between. Germline lookup yields CDR1 MGHRA and CDR2 YSYEKL. CDR3 length: 14 residues. The CDR3, as DNA: TGCGCCAGCAGCCAAGATAATAACGGTCAGCCCCAGCATTTT. Translated, it gives CASSQDNNGQPQHF.

The rearrangement joins TRBV5-4 to TRBJ2-5; D not certain. Germline CDR1 is SGHNT and CDR2 is YYREEE (reference sequence). The CDR3 sequence is 13 residues long. Trimming cost V 4 bases and J 4 bases, with 11 bases left between them. For the CDR3, the DNA is TGTGCCAGCAGCATGGATGGGCGAGAGACCCAGTACTTC. Translated: CASSMDGRETQYF. The full variable domain, rest sourced from reference TRBV5-4 and TRBJ2-5, is ETGVTQSPTHLIKTRGQQVTLRCSSQSGHNTVSWYQQALGQGPQFIFQYYREEENGRGNFPPRFSGLQFPNYSSELNVNALELDDSALYLCASSMDGRETQYFGPGTRLLVL.

J is TRBJ2-7 and V is TRBV6-5; TRBD1 aligns across 9 bases. V lost 2 bases to trimming and J lost 5 bases; unmatched junction nucleotides: 10. The CDR3 length is 16 residues. CDR1 is MNHEY and CDR2 is SVGAGI in the germline V gene. The chain's CDR3 is CASSYARGDRVHEQYF. As DNA, the CDR3 is TGTGCCAGCAGTTACGCCCGAGGGGACAGGGTACACGAGCAGTACTTC.

The chain uses TRBV10-3 and TRBJ1-1; perhaps TRBD1 as D (6 bases). CDR3 length: 17 amino acids. With 3 bases removed from V and 0 bases from J, the gap between germline ends came to 17 bases. From germline, CDR1 is ENHRY and CDR2 SYGVKD. The CDR3 is CAISDYTYRALNTEAFF. CDR3 DNA sequence: TGTGCCATCAGTGATTACACTTACAGGGCCCTGAACACTGAAGCTTTCTTT.

The chain employs TRBV30 and TRBJ2-4, with 8 bases lining up with TRBD1. The ends lost 5 bases at V and 3 bases at J; junction bases unmatched: 15. The CDR3 consists of 17 residues. CDR1 and CDR2 (germline): GTSNPN, SVGIG (reference sequence). The CDR3 reads CAWSAARTGPSKNIQYF. CDR3 DNA sequence: TGTGCCTGGTCTGCGGCCAGGACAGGGCCTAGCAAAAACATTCAGTACTTC.

This sequence joins TRBV6-5 and TRBJ1-4; tentatively, D is TRBD1 (6 bases). V lost 6 bases and J lost 8, with 16 bases in between. CDR1 is MNHEY and CDR2 is SVGAGI in the germline V gene. This CDR3 comprises 14 residues. The DNA of the CDR3 is TGTGCCAGCAGCCCGACAGGAGGAAGGGAAAAACTGTTTTTT. It is translated as CASSPTGGREKLFF.

The sample holds one count of this clone. V is TRBV9 and J is TRBJ1-1; no reliable D call. The V end lost 4 bases, the J end lost 0 bases, and 13 bases lay between the germline ends. Germline loops: CDR1 SGDLS, CDR2 YYNGEE. The CDR3 has 15 amino acids. CDR3 nucleotide sequence: TGTGCCAGCAGCCCCCGCGGGTGGATGAACACTGAAGCTTTCTTT. It translates to CASSPRGWMNTEAFF.

This clone came up a few times. This rearrangement joins TRBV6-5 to TRBJ1-2, with a tentative D call TRBD1 (6 bases). V lost 4 bases and J lost 4, with 19 bases in between. Germline CDR1 is MNHEY and CDR2 is SVGAGI. This CDR3 has 16 amino acids. The CDR3 nucleotides are TGTGCCAGCAGTTCTCACACAGCGGGGGCCGTCTATGGCTACACCTTC. This sequence encodes CASSSHTAGAVYGYTF.

The V gene is TRBV9, the J gene TRBJ2-3; no clear D. V lost 6 bases, J lost 8 bases, and 19 bases lay in between. CDR1 is SGDLS and CDR2 is YYNGEE in the germline V gene. This CDR3 has 14 amino acids. DNA of the CDR3: TGTGCCAGCACAGCCGACTTGGGTCACATTACGCAGTATTTT. This encodes CASTADLGHITQYF.

This chain joins TRBV7-2 and TRBJ2-7; D perhaps matches TRBD1 (6 bases). Germline CDR1 and CDR2: SGHTA and FQGNSA. The V and J ends lost 5 bases and 6 bases respectively, with 20 bases between them. This CDR3 spans 15 amino acids. The CDR3 protein is CASSTSGTPGSEQYF. Here the CDR3 DNA reads TGTGCCAGCAGCACATCCGGGACACCGGGGTCCGAGCAGTACTTC.

The chain recombines TRBV6-1 with TRBJ1-4; 9 bases fit TRBD1. V was pared by 3 bases and J by 6 bases, with 5 bases of the junction left unmatched. Germline V gene lookup returns CDR1 MNHNS and CDR2 SASEGT. The CDR3 has 15 amino acids. CDR3: CASSEVGQGYEKLFF. The CDR3 nucleotides are TGTGCCAGCAGTGAGGTGGGACAGGGATATGAAAAACTGTTTTTT.

In its sample, this clone was seen once. The chain has TRBV29-1 and TRBJ2-1, with TRBD1 matching 9 bases. Looked up from germline, CDR1 is SQVTM and CDR2 is ANQGSEA. Trimming removed 2 bases from V and 4 bases from J; junction bases left unmatched: 12. The CDR3 sequence is 17 residues long. For the CDR3, the DNA is TGCAGCGTTGAAATACACAGGACAGGGGTGGGTTACAATGAGCAGTTCTTC. Its translation: CSVEIHRTGVGYNEQFF.